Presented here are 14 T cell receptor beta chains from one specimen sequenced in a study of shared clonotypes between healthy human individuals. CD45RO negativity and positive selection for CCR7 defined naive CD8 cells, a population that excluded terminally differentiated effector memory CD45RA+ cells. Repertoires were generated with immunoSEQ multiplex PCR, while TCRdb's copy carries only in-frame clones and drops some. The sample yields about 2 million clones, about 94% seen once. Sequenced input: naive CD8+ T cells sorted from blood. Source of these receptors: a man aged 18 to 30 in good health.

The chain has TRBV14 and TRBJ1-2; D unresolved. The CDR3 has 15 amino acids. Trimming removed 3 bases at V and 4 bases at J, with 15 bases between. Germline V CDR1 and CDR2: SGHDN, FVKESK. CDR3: CASSQGFGRPYGYTF. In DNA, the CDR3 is TGTGCCAGCAGCCAGGGCTTCGGCAGACCCTATGGCTACACCTTC.

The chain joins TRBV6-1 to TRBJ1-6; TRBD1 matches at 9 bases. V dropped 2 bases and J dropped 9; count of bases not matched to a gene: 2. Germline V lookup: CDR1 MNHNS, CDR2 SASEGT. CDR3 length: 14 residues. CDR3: CASSEMGQGSPLHF. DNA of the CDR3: TGTGCCAGCAGTGAAATGGGACAGGGTTCACCCCTCCACTTT.

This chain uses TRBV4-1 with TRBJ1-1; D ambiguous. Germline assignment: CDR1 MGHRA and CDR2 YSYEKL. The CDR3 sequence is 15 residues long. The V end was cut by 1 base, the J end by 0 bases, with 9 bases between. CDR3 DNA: TGCGCCAGCAGCCAAGTGAGGGAGCTGAACACTGAAGCTTTCTTT. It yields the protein CASSQVRELNTEAFF.

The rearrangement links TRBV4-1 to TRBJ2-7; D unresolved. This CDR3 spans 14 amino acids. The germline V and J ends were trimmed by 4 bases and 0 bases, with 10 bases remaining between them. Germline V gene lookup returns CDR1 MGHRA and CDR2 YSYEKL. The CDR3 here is CASSPMTYSYEQYF. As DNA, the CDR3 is TGCGCCAGCAGCCCAATGACATACTCCTACGAGCAGTACTTC.

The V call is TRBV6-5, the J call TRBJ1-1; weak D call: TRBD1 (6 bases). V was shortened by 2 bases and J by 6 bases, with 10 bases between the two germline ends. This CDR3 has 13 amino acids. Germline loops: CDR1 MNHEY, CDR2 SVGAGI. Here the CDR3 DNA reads TGTGCCAGCAGTTACGGGGGGGCGGCTGAAGCTTTCTTT. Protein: CASSYGGAAEAFF.

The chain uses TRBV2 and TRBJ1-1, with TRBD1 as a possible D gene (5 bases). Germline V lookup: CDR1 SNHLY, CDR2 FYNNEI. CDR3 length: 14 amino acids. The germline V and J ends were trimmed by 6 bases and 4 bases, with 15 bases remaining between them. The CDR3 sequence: CASRDDRGGTEAFF. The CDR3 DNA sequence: TGTGCCAGCAGGGACGACCGGGGGGGCACTGAAGCTTTCTTT.

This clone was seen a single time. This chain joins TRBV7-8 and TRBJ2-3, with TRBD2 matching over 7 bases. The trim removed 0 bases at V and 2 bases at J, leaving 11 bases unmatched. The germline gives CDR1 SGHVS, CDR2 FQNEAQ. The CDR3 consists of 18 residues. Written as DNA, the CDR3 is TGTGCCAGCAGCTTAGCTCACGCAGCGGGGTTGGACACAGATACGCAGTATTTT. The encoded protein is CASSLAHAAGLDTDTQYF.

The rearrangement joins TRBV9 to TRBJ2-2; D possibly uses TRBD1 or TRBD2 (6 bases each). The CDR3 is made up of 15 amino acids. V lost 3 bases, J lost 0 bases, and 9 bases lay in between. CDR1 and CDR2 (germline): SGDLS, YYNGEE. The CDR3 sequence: CASSEGGSNTGELFF. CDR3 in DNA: TGTGCCAGCAGCGAAGGGGGGTCGAACACCGGGGAGCTGTTTTTT.

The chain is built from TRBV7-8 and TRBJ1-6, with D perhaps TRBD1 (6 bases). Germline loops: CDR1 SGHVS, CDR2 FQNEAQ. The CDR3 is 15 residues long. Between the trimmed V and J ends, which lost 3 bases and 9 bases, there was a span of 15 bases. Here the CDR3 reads CASSFPGGGSSPLHF. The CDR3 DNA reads TGTGCCAGCAGCTTCCCGGGAGGGGGTAGTTCACCCCTCCACTTT.

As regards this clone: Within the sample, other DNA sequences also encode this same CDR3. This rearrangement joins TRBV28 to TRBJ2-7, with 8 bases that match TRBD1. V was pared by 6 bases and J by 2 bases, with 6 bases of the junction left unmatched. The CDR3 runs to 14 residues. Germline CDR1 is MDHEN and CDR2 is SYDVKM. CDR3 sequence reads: CASSPTGDTYEQYF. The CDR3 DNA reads TGTGCCAGCAGCCCGACAGGGGATACCTACGAGCAGTACTTC.

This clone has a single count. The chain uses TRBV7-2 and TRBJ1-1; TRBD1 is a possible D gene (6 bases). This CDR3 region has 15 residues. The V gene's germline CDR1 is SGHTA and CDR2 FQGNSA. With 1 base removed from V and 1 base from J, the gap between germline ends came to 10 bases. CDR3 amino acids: CASSLDGGQNTEAFF. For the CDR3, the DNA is TGTGCCAGCAGCTTAGATGGGGGGCAGAACACTGAAGCTTTCTTT.

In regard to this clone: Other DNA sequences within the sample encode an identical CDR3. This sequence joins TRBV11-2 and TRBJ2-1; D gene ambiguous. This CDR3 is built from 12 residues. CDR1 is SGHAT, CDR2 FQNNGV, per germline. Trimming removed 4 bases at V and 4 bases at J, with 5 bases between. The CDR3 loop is CASSSDYNEQFF. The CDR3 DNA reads TGTGCCAGCAGCTCAGATTACAATGAGCAGTTCTTC.

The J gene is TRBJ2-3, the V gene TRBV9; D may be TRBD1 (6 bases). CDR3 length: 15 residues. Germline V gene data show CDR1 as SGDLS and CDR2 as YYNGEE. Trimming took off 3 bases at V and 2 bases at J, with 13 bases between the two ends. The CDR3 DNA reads TGTGCCAGCAGCGAGGCAGGGGTGATCACAGATACGCAGTATTTT. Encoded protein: CASSEAGVITDTQYF.

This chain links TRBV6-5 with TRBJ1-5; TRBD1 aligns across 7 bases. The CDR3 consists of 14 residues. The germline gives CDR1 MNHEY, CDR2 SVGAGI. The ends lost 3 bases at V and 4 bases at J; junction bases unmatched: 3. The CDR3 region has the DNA TGTGCCAGCAGTTATCTGACAGGGAATCAGCCCCAGCATTTT. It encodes CASSYLTGNQPQHF.